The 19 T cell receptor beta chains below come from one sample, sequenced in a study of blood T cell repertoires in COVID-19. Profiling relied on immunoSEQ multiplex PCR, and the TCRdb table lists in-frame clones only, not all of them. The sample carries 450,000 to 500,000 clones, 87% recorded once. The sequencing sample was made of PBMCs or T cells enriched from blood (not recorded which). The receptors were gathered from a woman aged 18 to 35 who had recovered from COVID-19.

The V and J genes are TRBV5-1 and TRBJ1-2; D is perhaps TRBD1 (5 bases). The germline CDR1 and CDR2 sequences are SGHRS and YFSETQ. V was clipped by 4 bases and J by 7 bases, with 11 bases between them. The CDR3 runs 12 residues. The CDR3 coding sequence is TGCGCCAGCAGCCCGGAGGGGAGTGGCTACACCTTC. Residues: CASSPEGSGYTF.

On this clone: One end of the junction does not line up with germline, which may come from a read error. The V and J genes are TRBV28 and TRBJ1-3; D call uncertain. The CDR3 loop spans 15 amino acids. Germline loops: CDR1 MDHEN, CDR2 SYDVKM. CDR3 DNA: TGTGCTAGCAGTTTGCGGGCAGGCTCTGGAAACACCATATATTTT. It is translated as CASSLRAGSGNTIYF.

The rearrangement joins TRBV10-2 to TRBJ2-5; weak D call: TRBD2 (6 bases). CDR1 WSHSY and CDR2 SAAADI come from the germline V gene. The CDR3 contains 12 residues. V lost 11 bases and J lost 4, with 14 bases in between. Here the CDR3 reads CAVLGGTETQYF. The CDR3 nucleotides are TGCGCCGTTTTGGGAGGAACAGAGACCCAGTACTTC.

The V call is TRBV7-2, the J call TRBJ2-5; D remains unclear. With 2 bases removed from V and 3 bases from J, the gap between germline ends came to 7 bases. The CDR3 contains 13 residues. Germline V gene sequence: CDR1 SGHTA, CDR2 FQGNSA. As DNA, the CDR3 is TGTGCCAGCAGCTTAACAGCCGAAGAGACCCAGTACTTC. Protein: CASSLTAEETQYF.

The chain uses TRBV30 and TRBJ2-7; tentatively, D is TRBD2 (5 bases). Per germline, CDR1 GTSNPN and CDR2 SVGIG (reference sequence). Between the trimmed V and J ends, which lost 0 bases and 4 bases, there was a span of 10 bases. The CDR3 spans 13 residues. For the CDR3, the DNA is TGTGCCTGGAGTGTAAGTAGGGAGTACGAGCAGTACTTC. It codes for CAWSVSREYEQYF.

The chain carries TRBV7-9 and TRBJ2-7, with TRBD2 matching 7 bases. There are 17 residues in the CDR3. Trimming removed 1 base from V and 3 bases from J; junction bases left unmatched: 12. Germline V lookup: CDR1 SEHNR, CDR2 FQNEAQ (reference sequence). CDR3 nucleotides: TGTGCCAGCAGCTTAGGAGATGCCGGGGGGATCCTCTACGAGCAGTACTTC. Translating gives CASSLGDAGGILYEQYF.

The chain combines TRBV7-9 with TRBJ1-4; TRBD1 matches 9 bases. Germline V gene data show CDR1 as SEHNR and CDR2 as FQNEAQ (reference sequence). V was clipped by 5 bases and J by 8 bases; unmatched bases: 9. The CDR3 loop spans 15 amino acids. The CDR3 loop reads CASSLGQGGGEKLFF. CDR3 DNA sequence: TGTGCCAGCAGCCTGGGACAGGGCGGTGGAGAAAAACTGTTTTTT.

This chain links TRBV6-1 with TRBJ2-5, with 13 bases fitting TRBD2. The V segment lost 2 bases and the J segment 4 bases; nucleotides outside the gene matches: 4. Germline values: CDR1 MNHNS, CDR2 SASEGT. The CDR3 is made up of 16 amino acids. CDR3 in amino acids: CASSESLAGGRETQYF. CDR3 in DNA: TGTGCCAGCAGTGAATCACTAGCGGGGGGGCGAGAGACCCAGTACTTC.

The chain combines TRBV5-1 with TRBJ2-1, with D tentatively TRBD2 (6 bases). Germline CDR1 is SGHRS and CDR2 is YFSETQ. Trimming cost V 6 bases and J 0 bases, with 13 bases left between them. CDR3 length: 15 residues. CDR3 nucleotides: TGCGCCAGCACCCCGGGACTTAGCTCCTACAATGAGCAGTTCTTC. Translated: CASTPGLSSYNEQFF.

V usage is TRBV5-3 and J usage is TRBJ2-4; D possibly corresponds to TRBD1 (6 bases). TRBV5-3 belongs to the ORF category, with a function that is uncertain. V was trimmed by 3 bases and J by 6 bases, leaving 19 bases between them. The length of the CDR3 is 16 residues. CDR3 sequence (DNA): TGTGCCAGAAGCTACCCGAGGGGGAGCCCTATAAACATTCAGTACTTC. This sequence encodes CARSYPRGSPINIQYF.

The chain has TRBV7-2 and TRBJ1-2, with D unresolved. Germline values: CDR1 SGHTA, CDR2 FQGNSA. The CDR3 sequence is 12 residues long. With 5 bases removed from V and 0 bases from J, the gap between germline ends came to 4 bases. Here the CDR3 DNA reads TGTGCCAGCAGCCCTCCTAACTATGGCTACACCTTC. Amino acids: CASSPPNYGYTF. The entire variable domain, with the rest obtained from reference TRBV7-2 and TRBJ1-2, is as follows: GAGVSQSPSNKVTEKGKDVELRCDPISGHTALYWYRQSLGQGLEFLIYFQGNSAPDKSGLPSDRFSAERTGGSVSTLTIQRTQQEDSAVYLCASSPPNYGYTFGSGTRLTVV.

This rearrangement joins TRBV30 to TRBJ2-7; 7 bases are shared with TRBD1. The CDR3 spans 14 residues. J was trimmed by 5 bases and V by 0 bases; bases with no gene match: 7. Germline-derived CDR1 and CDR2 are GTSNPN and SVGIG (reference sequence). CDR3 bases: TGTGCCTGGAGTGTCGTGACAGGGCTCGACGAGCAGTACTTC. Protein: CAWSVVTGLDEQYF.

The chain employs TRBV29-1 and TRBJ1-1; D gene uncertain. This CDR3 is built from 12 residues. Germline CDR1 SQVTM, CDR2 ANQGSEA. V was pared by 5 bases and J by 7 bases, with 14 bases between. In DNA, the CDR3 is TGCAGCGTTAGAGAGGCCAATGGTGAAGCTTTCTTT. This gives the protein CSVREANGEAFF.

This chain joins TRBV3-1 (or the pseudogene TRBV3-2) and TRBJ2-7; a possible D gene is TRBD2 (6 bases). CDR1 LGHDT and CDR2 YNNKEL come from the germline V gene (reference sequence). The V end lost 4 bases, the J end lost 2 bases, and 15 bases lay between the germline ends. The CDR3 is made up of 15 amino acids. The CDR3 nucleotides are TGTGCCAGCAGCCCTACTGGAGGGCTGGCCTACGAGCAGTACTTC. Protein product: CASSPTGGLAYEQYF.

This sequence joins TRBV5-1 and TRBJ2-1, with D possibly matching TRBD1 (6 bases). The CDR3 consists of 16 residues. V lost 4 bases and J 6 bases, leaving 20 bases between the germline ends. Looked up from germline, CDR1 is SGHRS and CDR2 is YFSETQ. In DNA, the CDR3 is TGCGCCAGCAGCCAGCCCCAGGGGCCAGGCCGCAATGAGCAGTTCTTC. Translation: CASSQPQGPGRNEQFF.

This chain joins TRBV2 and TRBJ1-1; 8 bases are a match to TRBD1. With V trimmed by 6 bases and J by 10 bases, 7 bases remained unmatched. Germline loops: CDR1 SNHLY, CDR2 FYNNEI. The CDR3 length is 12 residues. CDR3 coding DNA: TGTGCCAGCAGGACGACAGGGGCGGGAGCTTTCTTT. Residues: CASRTTGAGAFF.

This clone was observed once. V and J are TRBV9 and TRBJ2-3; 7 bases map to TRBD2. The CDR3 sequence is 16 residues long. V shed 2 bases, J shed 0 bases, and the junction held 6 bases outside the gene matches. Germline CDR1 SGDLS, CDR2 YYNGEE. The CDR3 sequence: CASSVGGLGSTDTQYF. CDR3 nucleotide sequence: TGTGCCAGCAGCGTGGGCGGACTAGGGAGCACAGATACGCAGTATTTT.

The CDR3 spells CASTIGPGTIGDSGNTIYF. CDR3 sequence (DNA): TGCGCCAGCACCATTGGACCGGGAACCATCGGTGACTCTGGAAACACCATATATTTT. This chain uses TRBV4-1 with TRBJ1-3; D not resolved. The CDR3 covers 19 residues. In germline, CDR1 is MGHRA, CDR2 YSYEKL. V lost 7 bases and J lost 0, with 25 bases in between.

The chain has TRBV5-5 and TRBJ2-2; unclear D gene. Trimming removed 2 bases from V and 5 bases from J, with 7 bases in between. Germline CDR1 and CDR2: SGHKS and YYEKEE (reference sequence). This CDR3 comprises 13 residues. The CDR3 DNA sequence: TGTGCCAGCAGCTTTACCGGGACCGGGGAGCTGTTTTTT. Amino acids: CASSFTGTGELFF. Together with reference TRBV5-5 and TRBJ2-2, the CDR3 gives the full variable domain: DAGVTQSPTHLIKTRGQQVTLRCSPISGHKSVSWYQQVLGQGPQFIFQYYEKEERGRGNFPDRFSARQFPNYSSELNVNALLLGDSALYLCASSFTGTGELFFGEGSRLTVL.